This is a list of T cell receptor beta chains from one sample in a study of cytomegalovirus exposure and HLA in healthy donors. Data came from immunoSEQ multiplex PCR; TCRdb stores just in-frame clones and leaves some out. The table has about 170,000 clones, 55% to 65% seen once; the top ten hold 2.5% to 3.5%. Input material: PBMCs. These receptors came from a man aged 35 to 55 in good health and CMV-seronegative. Both conserved end residues are part of each CDR3. The order of the fields is D gene, clone size, J gene, V gene, CDR3 DNA, CDR3 protein. D genes are given only for firm matches. Clone size is given for some rows only: seen once, a few or many times, or a class if the clone is expanded.

d_call: TRBD1
clone_size: NA
j_call: TRBJ1-2
v_call: TRBV5-1
cdr3_nt: TGCGCCAGCAGCACTACAGGGACAGCTAACTATGGCTACACCTTC
cdr3_aa: CASSTTGTANYGYTF

d_call: TRBD1
clone_size: few
j_call: TRBJ2-5
v_call: TRBV7-7
cdr3_nt: TGTGCTAGCAGCACATCAGGGGGCTTTGGAGAGACCCAGTACTTC
cdr3_aa: CASSTSGGFGETQYF

d_call: TRBD1
clone_size: few
j_call: TRBJ1-5
v_call: TRBV19
cdr3_nt: TGTGCCACCAAACCCCGGGACAGGAGCAATCAGCCCCAGCATTTT
cdr3_aa: CATKPRDRSNQPQHF

d_call: TRBD1
clone_size: few
j_call: TRBJ2-3
v_call: TRBV5-1
cdr3_nt: TGCGCCAGCAGCTTGGGGGGGACAGGGGGCAAGAATACGCAGTATTTT
cdr3_aa: CASSLGGTGGKNTQYF

d_call: NA
clone_size: few
j_call: TRBJ1-1
v_call: TRBV6-1
cdr3_nt: TGTGCCAGCAGACCCGGACACTTGAACACTGAAGCTTTCTTT
cdr3_aa: CASRPGHLNTEAFF

d_call: NA
clone_size: NA
j_call: TRBJ2-6
v_call: TRBV27
cdr3_nt: TGTGCCAGCAGTTCGACCCGGCCAGGGGAATCTGGGGCCAACGTCCTGACTTTC
cdr3_aa: CASSSTRPGESGANVLTF

d_call: NA
clone_size: once
j_call: TRBJ1-2
v_call: TRBV6-1
cdr3_nt: TGTGCCAGCAGTGGGGACTCCTCGGGCTACACCTTC
cdr3_aa: CASSGDSSGYTF

d_call: NA
clone_size: NA
j_call: TRBJ1-6
v_call: TRBV7-2
cdr3_nt: TGTGCCAGCAGCCCGCGGGACTCATTTTCACCCCTCCACTTT
cdr3_aa: CASSPRDSFSPLHF

d_call: TRBD1
clone_size: NA
j_call: TRBJ2-7
v_call: TRBV27
cdr3_nt: TGTGCCAGCAGTCCAGCCTCGGGACAGGGCCACGAGCAGTACTTC
cdr3_aa: CASSPASGQGHEQYF

d_call: NA
clone_size: NA
j_call: TRBJ2-7
v_call: TRBV19
cdr3_nt: TGTGCCAGTAGTCCACAGGGGACTAGTCTGAACGAGCAGTACTTC
cdr3_aa: CASSPQGTSLNEQYF

d_call: NA
clone_size: NA
j_call: TRBJ2-2
v_call: TRBV7-2
cdr3_nt: TGTGCCAGCAGCTCCTCGATGGGGAGTTCAGACACCGGGGAGCTGTTTTTT
cdr3_aa: CASSSSMGSSDTGELFF

d_call: NA
clone_size: NA
j_call: TRBJ1-6
v_call: TRBV25-1
cdr3_nt: TGTGCCAGCAGTGAGCGGGTGTCGGGGGGTACGAATTCACCCCTCCACTTT
cdr3_aa: CASSERVSGGTNSPLHF

d_call: NA
clone_size: NA
j_call: TRBJ2-7
v_call: TRBV21-1
cdr3_nt: TGTGCCAGCAGCAATTCCGTGCTAAGCGGGAGGCGCCCCTACGAGCAGTACTTC
cdr3_aa: CASSNSVLSGRRPYEQYF

d_call: NA
clone_size: NA
j_call: TRBJ1-5
v_call: TRBV19
cdr3_nt: TGTGCCAGTAGTCAACAGGGTGGCAATCAGCCCCAGCATTTT
cdr3_aa: CASSQQGGNQPQHF

d_call: TRBD1
clone_size: NA
j_call: TRBJ1-2
v_call: TRBV27
cdr3_nt: TGTGCCAGCAGTTTATCTGGACAGGCCTATGGCTACACCTTC
cdr3_aa: CASSLSGQAYGYTF

d_call: NA
clone_size: NA
j_call: TRBJ1-5
v_call: TRBV18
cdr3_nt: TGTGCCAGCTCCCCGTCCACAGTAGTAGATCAGCCCCAGCATTTT
cdr3_aa: CASSPSTVVDQPQHF

d_call: TRBD2
clone_size: NA
j_call: TRBJ2-1
v_call: TRBV9
cdr3_nt: TGTGCCAGCAGCCGAAGCGGGAGCTCCTACAATGAGCAGTTCTTC
cdr3_aa: CASSRSGSSYNEQFF

d_call: NA
clone_size: few
j_call: TRBJ2-3
v_call: TRBV18
cdr3_nt: TGTGCCAGCTCACCCCCGACAGGAGATACGCAGTATTTT
cdr3_aa: CASSPPTGDTQYF

d_call: NA
clone_size: once
j_call: TRBJ2-3
v_call: TRBV5-1
cdr3_nt: TGCGCCAGCAGCGATGGCGTCGGGGGCACAGATACGCAGTATTTT
cdr3_aa: CASSDGVGGTDTQYF

d_call: NA
clone_size: NA
j_call: TRBJ2-3
v_call: TRBV5-4
cdr3_nt: TGTGCCAGCAGCTTGGGGGGGGTATTGACCTTCCCAGATACGCAGTATTTT
cdr3_aa: CASSLGGVLTFPDTQYF

d_call: NA
clone_size: NA
j_call: TRBJ2-3
v_call: TRBV9
cdr3_nt: TGTGCCAGCTCGGGGGACAGCCGCACAGATACGCAGTATTTT
cdr3_aa: CASSGDSRTDTQYF

d_call: TRBD2
clone_size: NA
j_call: TRBJ2-7
v_call: TRBV7-8
cdr3_nt: TGTGCCAGCAGCTTAATGGGGGTAAGCGGGAGGGCCACCCACGAGCAGTACTTC
cdr3_aa: CASSLMGVSGRATHEQYF

d_call: NA
clone_size: few
j_call: TRBJ2-7
v_call: TRBV7-9
cdr3_nt: TGTGCCAGCAGCGAAGCTCGGGACTCGTTCTACGAGCAGTACTTC
cdr3_aa: CASSEARDSFYEQYF

d_call: TRBD1
clone_size: NA
j_call: TRBJ2-7
v_call: TRBV30
cdr3_nt: TGTGCCTGGAGTCCGGACAGGGGGGGTTCCTACGAGCAGTACTTC
cdr3_aa: CAWSPDRGGSYEQYF

d_call: NA
clone_size: few
j_call: TRBJ2-3
v_call: TRBV30
cdr3_nt: TGTGCCTGGGCCCCCTTACGGGGGGATACGCAGTATTTT
cdr3_aa: CAWAPLRGDTQYF

d_call: TRBD1
clone_size: NA
j_call: TRBJ1-4
v_call: TRBV5-1
cdr3_nt: TGCGCCAGCAGCTTTCAGGGGGCAGCTGAAAAACTGTTTTTT
cdr3_aa: CASSFQGAAEKLFF

d_call: TRBD1
clone_size: few
j_call: TRBJ2-7
v_call: TRBV30
cdr3_nt: TGTGCCTGGAGTGAAGGGACAGGGGCCTACGAGCAGTACTTC
cdr3_aa: CAWSEGTGAYEQYF

d_call: NA
clone_size: NA
j_call: TRBJ1-6
v_call: TRBV7-3
cdr3_nt: TGTGCCAGCAGCTCAATCGGACAGCCTAATTCACCCCTCCACTTT
cdr3_aa: CASSSIGQPNSPLHF

d_call: NA
clone_size: NA
j_call: TRBJ2-5
v_call: TRBV6-5
cdr3_nt: TGTGCCAGCAGTTCGTCGACGGTGGGGGCGCGGGAGACCCAGTACTTC
cdr3_aa: CASSSSTVGARETQYF

d_call: TRBD1
clone_size: NA
j_call: TRBJ1-2
v_call: TRBV27
cdr3_nt: TGTGCCAGCACGACAGGGGGCCAATATGGCTACACCTTC
cdr3_aa: CASTTGGQYGYTF

d_call: NA
clone_size: NA
j_call: TRBJ1-4
v_call: TRBV27
cdr3_nt: TGTGCCAGCAGTTTAACCAGGGAGGCTAATGAAAAACTGTTTTTT
cdr3_aa: CASSLTREANEKLFF